The 14 T cell receptor beta chains below were found in one sample sequenced in a study of CD8 T cells in ankylosing spondylitis. In TCRdb, the 5' RACE reads were re-called with MiXCR into one record per CDR3 protein. The table has roughly 150,000 distinct CDR3 sequences, roughly 34% seen once. The sample was synovial fluid, either unsorted or a sorted T cell fraction (not recorded which). The receptors come from a male donor with ankylosing spondylitis.

The chain combines TRBV28 with TRBJ1-1; D unclear. V was clipped by 4 bases and J by 11 bases, with 11 bases between them. Germline CDR1 is MDHEN and CDR2 is SYDVKM. The length of the CDR3 is 11 residues. CDR3 in DNA: TGTGCCAGCAGTTGGACCGGGGAGGCTTTCTTT. Translated, it gives CASSWTGEAFF.

This clonotype was counted many times. The chain recombines TRBV7-2 with TRBJ1-5; TRBD1 might be the D (5 bases). From germline, CDR1 is SGHTA and CDR2 FQGNSA. The V end lost 7 bases, the J end lost 6 bases, and 16 bases lay between the germline ends. This CDR3 region has 14 residues. This chain's CDR3 is CASTPRPGGQPQHF. The DNA of the CDR3 is TGTGCCAGCACCCCTCGACCGGGGGGTCAGCCCCAGCATTTT.

The rearrangement links TRBV2 to TRBJ1-1; D unclear. The CDR3 extends over 13 amino acids. Deletions cut 7 bases from V and 1 base from J, with 10 bases between. CDR1 SNHLY and CDR2 FYNNEI come from the germline V gene. CDR3 amino acids: CASTKPPNTEAFF. In DNA form, the CDR3 reads TGTGCCAGCACTAAGCCCCCGAACACTGAAGCTTTCTTT.

The rearrangement links TRBV12-3 or TRBV12-4 to TRBJ2-3, with D possibly being TRBD1 (6 bases). The V end was cut by 5 bases, the J end by 8 bases, with 11 bases between. The CDR3 spans 12 residues. In DNA, the CDR3 is TGTGCCAGCAGTCAGGGGCGAACTACGCAGTATTTT. Its translation is CASSQGRTTQYF.

The chain couples TRBV21-1 to TRBJ2-3; the tabulated D call, TRBD2, remains unverified against the DNA. TRBV21-1 constitutes a pseudogene. The length of the CDR3 is 16 residues. Here the CDR3 DNA reads TGTGCCAGCAGCAAAGCTAGCGGGGATAGCACAGATACGCAGTATTTT. Translating gives CASSKASGDSTDTQYF.

This chain links TRBV7-3 with TRBJ2-2; D gene unclear. V was cut by 0 bases and J by 0 bases, with 8 bases left in between. Germline V gives CDR1 SGHTA, CDR2 FQGTGA. This CDR3 is 16 amino acids long. The CDR3 sequence is CASSLTFTPNTGELFF. In nucleotides, the CDR3 is TGTGCCAGCAGCTTAACGTTTACCCCGAACACCGGGGAGCTGTTTTTT.

This clonotype was seen at least ten times. CDR3 sequence (DNA): TGTGCCAGCAGTATAGCAACAGGGACTGGAAACACCATATATTTT. Amino acid sequence: CASSIATGTGNTIYF. The chain has TRBV28 and TRBJ1-3, with TRBD1 as a possible D gene (6 bases). V was cut by 5 bases and J by 2 bases, with 13 bases left in between. The CDR3 sequence is 15 residues long. Germline V gene lookup returns CDR1 MDHEN and CDR2 SYDVKM.

The V and J genes are TRBV20-1 and TRBJ2-5; TRBD1 matches at 9 bases. Germline CDR1 reads DFQATT; CDR2 reads SNEGSKA (reference sequence). This CDR3 contains 14 residues. Unmatched junction bases numbered 10, after V lost 6 bases and J lost 5 bases. CDR3 residues: CSARRAGQGETQYF. CDR3 bases: TGCAGTGCCCGGCGGGCCGGACAGGGGGAGACCCAGTACTTC.

This clonotype was counted between two and nine times. The chain employs TRBV9 and TRBJ2-3; TRBD2 might be the D (5 bases). Per the germline V gene, CDR1 is SGDLS and CDR2 is YYNGEE. Trimming pared 0 bases from V and 5 bases from J, leaving 7 bases between. This CDR3 comprises 13 residues. The CDR3 DNA reads as TGTGCCAGCAGCGTAGGCGGGCAAGATACGCAGTATTTT. Protein product: CASSVGGQDTQYF.

This clonotype was picked up many times. This chain joins TRBV20-1 and TRBJ1-5; D is perhaps TRBD1 (5 bases). The CDR3 runs 15 residues. Trimming stripped 0 bases from V and 6 bases from J, with 15 bases between. From germline, CDR1 is DFQATT and CDR2 SNEGSKA (reference sequence). The CDR3 is CSARDWGTGGQPQHF. As DNA, the CDR3 is TGCAGTGCTAGAGATTGGGGGACCGGGGGTCAGCCCCAGCATTTT.

Regarding this clonotype: Possible read error: a much larger clone is one base away. This sequence joins TRBV12-3 or TRBV12-4 and TRBJ2-3; 8 bases fit TRBD2. The V gene end was trimmed by 5 bases and the J gene end by 6 bases; junction bases not matched to a gene: 13. CDR3 length: 16 amino acids. The CDR3, as DNA: TGTGCCAGCAGTCCCGTAGGGCTAACGGGGGGGGATACGCAGTATTTT. Translating it yields CASSPVGLTGGDTQYF.

The rearrangement uses TRBV25-1 and TRBJ2-7; D may be TRBD1 (5 bases). This CDR3 has 12 amino acids. V gave up 7 bases and J gave up 2 bases, with 9 bases separating them. Germline CDR1 and CDR2: MGHDK and SYGVNS. CDR3 region: CASKQETYEQYF. CDR3 in DNA: TGTGCCAGCAAACAGGAGACCTACGAGCAGTACTTC.

This clonotype was observed a single time. The chain combines TRBV5-5 with TRBJ2-5, with unresolved D. Germline V CDR1 and CDR2: SGHKS, YYEKEE (reference sequence). Trimming pared 0 bases from V and 2 bases from J, leaving 20 bases between. The CDR3 has 18 residues. CDR3 sequence reads: CASSLGSARSGGQETQYF. The CDR3 region has the DNA TGTGCCAGCAGCTTGGGGTCGGCCAGGTCTGGCGGACAAGAGACCCAGTACTTC.

The chain combines TRBV15 with TRBJ1-1, with TRBD1 matching over 7 bases. Germline V gene sequence: CDR1 LNHNV, CDR2 YYDKDF (reference sequence). The ends lost 0 bases at V and 1 base at J; junction bases unmatched: 5. The CDR3 extends over 16 amino acids. In DNA form, the CDR3 reads TGTGCCACCAGCAGAGATCAAGGGACAGCGAACACTGAAGCTTTCTTT. The encoded protein is CATSRDQGTANTEAFF.